The T cell receptor beta chain described here comes from a study of T-cell memory formation after mild COVID-19. Regarding the study as a whole: Pre-infection memory held some responding clones, suggesting pre-existing cross-reactive T cells responded.

This CDR3 region has 15 residues. Germline V CDR1 and CDR2: DFQATT, SNEGSKA (reference sequence). Trimming removed 5 bases at V and 4 bases at J, with 17 bases between. This clonotype has a handful of counts. The target antigen is unknown. Using its own MiXCR run on the 5' RACE reads, TCRdb lists one record per CDR3 protein. The sample shows just under 550,000 distinct CDR3 sequences, approximately 20% of them seen only once. The specimen was PBMCs or a T cell subset sorted from them (not recorded which). The chain couples TRBV20-1 to TRBJ2-2; D is perhaps TRBD1 (6 bases). This sequence was found in an adult woman who had mild COVID-19 (a few samples of this study predate the infection). Cell type and time point are not known. The CDR3: CSASFGGSGTGELFF. Here the CDR3 DNA reads TGCAGTGCTTCCTTTGGGGGCTCGGGCACCGGGGAGCTGTTTTTT.